The source of this T cell receptor (beta chain) is a study of cytomegalovirus exposure and HLA in healthy donors. Whole-study context: The 650 to 850 first-cohort repertoires and the 130 or so validation repertoires shared the same platform, a later analysis reported. General study findings and limits: In vitro experiments confirmed that a few CMV-associated chains were specific for CMV antigens.

In germline, CDR1 is LNHDA, CDR2 SQIVND (reference sequence). V lost 5 bases, J lost 3 bases, and 14 bases lay in between. The CDR3 covers 14 residues. The donors were in the roughly 120-subject validation cohort; that cohort was separate from the roughly 700-subject first cohort. Notes on this clone: Its target is unknown.

The assay was immunoSEQ multiplex PCR, and TCRdb's table has in-frame clones only and misses some. Of 100,000 or so clones listed, less than 85% are singletons. Sequenced material: PBMCs. The V and J genes are TRBV19 and TRBJ2-7; possible D gene TRBD1, 6 bases. The receptor's source is a man younger than 35 in good health and CMV-seropositive. The CDR3 DNA sequence: TGTGCCAGTAGTCTAACCCCAGGGGACTACGAGCAGTACTTC. Translating gives CASSLTPGDYEQYF. The variable domain in full, completed from reference TRBV19 and TRBJ2-7, reads DGGITQSPKYLFRKEGQNVTLSCEQNLNHDAMYWYRQDPGQGLRLIYYSQIVNDFQKGDIAEGYSVSREKKESFPLTVTSAQKNPTAFYLCASSLTPGDYEQYFGPGTRLTVT.